This T cell receptor (beta chain) stems from a study of T cell repertoires in cytomegalovirus infection. Whole-study findings and limits: Predominance within the ex vivo response was attributable to HLA-C-restricted CMV-specific TCR beta clonotypes.

This clonotype was seen a few times. Its antigen is not identified. TCRdb recomputed calls from the reads with MiXCR, one row per CDR3 protein. The table includes a few hundred thousand distinct CDR3 sequences, 22% detected once. Germline lookup yields CDR1 MNHNY and CDR2 SVGAGI (reference sequence). V was pared by 2 bases and J by 0 bases, with 11 bases between. The CDR3 loop spans 16 amino acids. The source material was cultured PBMCs, sampled from culture after CMV antigen stimulation. The genes are TRBV6-6 and TRBJ1-5, with D perhaps matching TRBD1 (6 bases). The sequence was obtained from a human donor in good health (CMV status not recorded). Some clones in this sample may be carry-over from other donors' samples. This CDR3 is CASSYGRGLSNQPQHF. The CDR3 region has the DNA TGTGCCAGCAGTTACGGCAGGGGCCTTAGCAATCAGCCCCAGCATTTT.